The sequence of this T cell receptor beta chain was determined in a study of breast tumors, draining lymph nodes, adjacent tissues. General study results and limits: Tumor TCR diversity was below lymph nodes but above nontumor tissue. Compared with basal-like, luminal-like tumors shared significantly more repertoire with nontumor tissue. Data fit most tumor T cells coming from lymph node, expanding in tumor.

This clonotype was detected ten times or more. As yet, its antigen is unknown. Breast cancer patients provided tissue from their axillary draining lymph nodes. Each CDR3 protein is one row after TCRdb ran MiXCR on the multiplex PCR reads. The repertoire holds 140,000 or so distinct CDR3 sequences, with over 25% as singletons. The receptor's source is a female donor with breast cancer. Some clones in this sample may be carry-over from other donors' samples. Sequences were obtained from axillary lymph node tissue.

DNA for the CDR3: TGTGCCAGCAGCCGGACAGGGTTCGGCGGCTACACCTTC. Protein: CASSRTGFGGYTF. This chain joins TRBV5-8 and TRBJ1-2; TRBD1 matches 8 bases. Germline V gene data show CDR1 as SGHTS and CDR2 as YDEGEE. V was pared by 4 bases and J by 8 bases, with 7 bases of the junction left unmatched. The length of the CDR3 is 13 residues.